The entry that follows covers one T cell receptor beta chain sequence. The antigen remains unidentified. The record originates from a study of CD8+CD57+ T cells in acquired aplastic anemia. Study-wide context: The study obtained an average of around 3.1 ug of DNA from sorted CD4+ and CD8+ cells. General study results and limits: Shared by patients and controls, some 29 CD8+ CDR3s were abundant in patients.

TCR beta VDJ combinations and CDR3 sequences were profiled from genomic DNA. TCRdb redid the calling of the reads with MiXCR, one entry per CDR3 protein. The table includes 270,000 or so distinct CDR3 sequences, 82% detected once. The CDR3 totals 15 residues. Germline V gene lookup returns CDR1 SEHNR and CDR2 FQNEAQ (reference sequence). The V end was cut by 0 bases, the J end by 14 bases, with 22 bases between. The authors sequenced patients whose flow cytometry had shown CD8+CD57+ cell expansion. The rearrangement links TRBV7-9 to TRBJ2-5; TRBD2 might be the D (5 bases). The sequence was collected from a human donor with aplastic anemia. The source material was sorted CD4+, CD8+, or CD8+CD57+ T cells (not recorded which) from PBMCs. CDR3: CASSLAFGVQVTRYF. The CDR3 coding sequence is TGTGCCAGCAGCTTAGCATTCGGGGTGCAAGTGACCCGATACTTC.